This TCR beta chain was observed in a study of T cells expressing NK-cell markers. The germline V gene has CDR1 SQVTM and CDR2 ANQGSEA. The CDR3 extends over 16 amino acids. TCRdb reprocessed the 5' RACE reads and reports one entry per CDR3 protein, with no DNA. The sample has under 500,000 distinct CDR3 sequences. The sequencing sample was made of blood T cells: a sorted CD56 or NKG2C T cell subset, CD4+ or CD8+ T cells, or bulk PBMC T cells (not recorded which). This TCR was recovered from a woman aged 18 to 75 in good health. J is TRBJ2-5 and V is TRBV29-1; TCRdb reports TRBD2, a call that lacks DNA to check it against. The CDR3 reads CSVEGTAGDVIETQYF.